This is a list of T cell receptor beta chains from one sample in a study of vaccination and CD4 T cells after COVID-19. TCRdb re-derived calls from the PCR reads in MiXCR, one entry per CDR3 protein. Of approximately 7,600 distinct CDR3 sequences in the sample, approximately 48% were seen once. Their antigens are not known. Specimen: CD4+ T cells from blood, cultured in vitro. The receptors originated from a human donor in good health. Each CDR3 is given with its conserved first and last residue. A D gene is named only where the DNA matches it firmly. Where a row states a size, it is once, few, many or the class of an expanded clone; other rows omit it.

TRBJ2-3 TRBD2 few TRBV15 TGTGCCACCAGCAGGGGGCGGGGGACTAGCACAGATACGCAGTATTTT CATSRGRGTSTDTQYF
TRBJ2-5 - - TRBV7-6 TGTGCCAGCAGCCCAACGGGTGGTGGGTCCCAGTACTTC CASSPTGGGSQYF
TRBJ1-5 - few TRBV6-1 TGTGCCATACAGCCCTACAATCAGCCCCAGCATTTT CAIQPYNQPQHF
TRBJ1-1 - few TRBV19 TGTGCCAGTAGTATCCCATACAACACTGAAGCTTTCTTT CASSIPYNTEAFF
TRBJ2-3 TRBD1 - TRBV5-7 TGTGCCAGCAGCTTCGGCAGGGGGTTCACAGATACGCAGTATTTT CASSFGRGFTDTQYF
TRBJ2-7 - - TRBV6-1 TGTGCCAGCAGTGGGCAGGGCTACGAGCAGTACTTC CASSGQGYEQYF
TRBJ2-7 - - TRBV19 TGTGCCAGTAGCTCGGGCTCGGGCCCCTACGAGCAGTACTTC CASSSGSGPYEQYF
TRBJ2-3 TRBD2 - TRBV20-1 TGCAGTGCTATTCCTTGGCGGGGGTTTCATACGCAGTATTTT CSAIPWRGFHTQYF
TRBJ1-1 - - TRBV9 TGTGCCAGCAGGAGAATGAACACTGAAGCTTTCTTT CASRRMNTEAFF
TRBJ1-5 TRBD1 - TRBV19 TGTGCCAGTAGTACTACTGACAGGGCGAGGGGCAATCAGCCCCAGCATTTT CASSTTDRARGNQPQHF
TRBJ1-2 - - TRBV30 TGTGCCTGGAGTGCTCGGGACTTCCCACCTCTCTATGGCTACACCTTC CAWSARDFPPLYGYTF
TRBJ1-2 - few TRBV19 TGTGCCAGTAGTATAAACCAGGGCTATGGCTACACCTTC CASSINQGYGYTF
TRBJ1-3 TRBD1 - TRBV7-9 TGTGCCAGCAGCCCAACAGGGGTCTCTGGAAACACCATATATTTT CASSPTGVSGNTIYF
TRBJ1-1 - - TRBV11-2 TGTGCCAGCAGCGCCCGAAACGGAGGTCAAGCTTTCTTT CASSARNGGQAFF
TRBJ1-1 TRBD1 medium-sized TRBV7-9 TGTGCCAGCAGGGCCAAGGACAGGCTAGGCACTGAAGCTTTCTTT CASRAKDRLGTEAFF
TRBJ1-5 - - TRBV20-1 TGCAGTGCTGCCGGGCCGGAGGGGATCAATCAGCCCCAGCATTTT CSAAGPEGINQPQHF
TRBJ2-4 TRBD2 - TRBV20-1 TGCAGTGCTAGAGATACGGTCCGGGGGGTAAACATTCAGTACTTC CSARDTVRGVNIQYF
TRBJ1-2 TRBD1 - TRBV6-2/TRBV6-3 TGTGCCAGCAGCCGCGGGACAGGGAAATTTGATGGCTACACCTTC CASSRGTGKFDGYTF
TRBJ2-2 TRBD1 - TRBV6-5 TGTGCCAGCAGTTACTCGCTTCCGACAGGGGCCACCGGGGAGCTGTCTTTT CASSYSLPTGATGELSF
TRBJ1-5 - few TRBV7-8 TGTGCCAGCAGCCTACGGGACGGTATATATCAGCCCCAGCATTTT CASSLRDGIYQPQHF
TRBJ2-7 - few TRBV15 TGTGCCACCAGCAGAGAAAGGGACGGATCCTACGAGCAGTACTTC CATSRERDGSYEQYF
TRBJ1-1 - few TRBV6-2/TRBV6-3 TGTGCCAGCAGTTACAGGGGGTCTGAAGCTTTCTTT CASSYRGSEAFF